This T cell receptor beta chain was identified during a study of cytomegalovirus exposure and HLA in healthy donors. Trimming took 0 bases from V and 0 from J, leaving 9 bases between them. Germline V gives CDR1 MNHEY, CDR2 SVGAGI. The CDR3 length is 16 residues. Study observations and caveats: It emerged from a later analysis that several of the most significant clusters appeared to be linked to common viral pathogens. Association of a missense DCLRE1C variant with TCR beta V- and J-gene trimming was reported in a later analysis. Immune exposure information available was restricted to CMV serostatus. The study flagged some 170 TCR beta chains as cytomegalovirus-associated.

PCR employed 60 Vbeta and 13 Jbeta primers. Method: immunoSEQ multiplex PCR; TCRdb's copy keeps in-frame clones and lacks some. The sample includes about 97,000 clones, roughly three quarters of them seen just once. On this clone: Antigen specificity is unknown.

This receptor was obtained from a male donor in good health and CMV-seropositive. The chain joins TRBV6-5 to TRBJ1-3, with a possible D match to TRBD1 (5 bases). The sequenced material came from PBMCs. The CDR3 protein is CASSYSTDISGNTIYF. In nucleotides, the CDR3 is TGTGCCAGCAGTTACTCGACGGACATCTCTGGAAACACCATATATTTT.